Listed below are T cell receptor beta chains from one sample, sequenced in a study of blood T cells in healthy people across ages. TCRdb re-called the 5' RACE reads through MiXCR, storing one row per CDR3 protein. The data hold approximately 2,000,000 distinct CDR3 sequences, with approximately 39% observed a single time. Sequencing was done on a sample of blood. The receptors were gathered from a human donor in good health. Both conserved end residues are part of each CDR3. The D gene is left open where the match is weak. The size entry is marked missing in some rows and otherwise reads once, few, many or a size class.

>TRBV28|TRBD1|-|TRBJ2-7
CASSPTDRASYEQYF
TGTGCCAGCAGCCCCACGGACAGGGCGTCCTACGAGCAGTACTTC
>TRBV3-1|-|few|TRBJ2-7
CASSQDMTRVDEQYF
TGTGCCAGCAGCCAAGACATGACCAGGGTGGACGAGCAGTACTTC
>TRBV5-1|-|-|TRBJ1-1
CASGPGENTEAFF
TGCGCCAGCGGCCCCGGCGAGAACACTGAAGCTTTCTTT
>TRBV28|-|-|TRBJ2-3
CASSFAIRTTTDTQYF
TGTGCCAGCAGTTTTGCTATACGGACTACTACAGATACGCAGTATTTT
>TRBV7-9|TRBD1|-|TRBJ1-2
CASSERAGGHGYTF
TGTGCCAGCAGCGAGCGAGCAGGGGGCCATGGCTACACCTTC
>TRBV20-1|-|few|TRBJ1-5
CSAGLKEGQPQHF
TGCAGTGCTGGACTAAAGGAGGGACAGCCCCAGCATTTT
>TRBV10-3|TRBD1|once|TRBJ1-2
CAIGGQGKGYGYTF
TGTGCCATCGGAGGACAGGGTAAAGGCTATGGCTACACCTTC
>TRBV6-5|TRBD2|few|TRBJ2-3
CASSLSGVGTDTQYF
TGTGCCAGCAGTCTTAGCGGGGTCGGCACAGATACGCAGTATTTT
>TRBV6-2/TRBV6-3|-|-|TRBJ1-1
CASSYLGLENTEAFF
TGTGCCAGCAGTTACCTTGGACTCGAGAACACTGAAGCTTTCTTT
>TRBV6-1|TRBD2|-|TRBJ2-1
CASGRTSVEQFF
TGTGCCAGCGGGAGGACTAGCGTTGAGCAGTTCTTC
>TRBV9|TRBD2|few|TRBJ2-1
CASSFPGTSGNEQFF
TGTGCCAGCAGCTTTCCCGGGACTAGCGGTAATGAGCAGTTCTTC
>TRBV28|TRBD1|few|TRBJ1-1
CASSSDRASIPNTEAFF
TGTGCCAGCAGTTCCGACAGGGCCTCGATTCCTAACACTGAAGCTTTCTTT
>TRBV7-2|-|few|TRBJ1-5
CASSTGRAEPQHF
TGTGCCAGCAGCACCGGGAGGGCAGAGCCCCAGCATTTT
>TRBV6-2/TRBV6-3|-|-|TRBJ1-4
CASSYTTGRIPATNEKLFF
TGTGCCAGCAGTTATACGACCGGACGGATCCCAGCAACTAATGAAAAACTGTTTTTT
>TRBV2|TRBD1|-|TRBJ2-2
CASREGAYTGELFF
TGTGCCAGCAGAGAGGGGGCTTACACCGGGGAGCTGTTTTTT
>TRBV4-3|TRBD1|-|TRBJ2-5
CASSPGQGGRETQYF
TGCGCCAGCAGCCCTGGACAGGGAGGAAGAGAGACCCAGTACTTC
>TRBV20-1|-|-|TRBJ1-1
CSARDSRVRENTEAFF
TGCAGTGCTAGAGATTCAAGGGTAAGAGAGAACACTGAAGCTTTCTTT
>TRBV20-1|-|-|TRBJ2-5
CSASPGLLQETQYF
TGCAGTGCTAGCCCGGGACTTCTTCAAGAGACCCAGTACTTC
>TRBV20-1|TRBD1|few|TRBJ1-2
CSAKKQGGYGYTF
TGCAGTGCTAAAAAACAGGGGGGCTATGGCTACACCTTC
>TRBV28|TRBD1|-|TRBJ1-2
CASTRQGAWYTF
TGTGCCAGCACTCGACAGGGGGCTTGGTACACCTTC